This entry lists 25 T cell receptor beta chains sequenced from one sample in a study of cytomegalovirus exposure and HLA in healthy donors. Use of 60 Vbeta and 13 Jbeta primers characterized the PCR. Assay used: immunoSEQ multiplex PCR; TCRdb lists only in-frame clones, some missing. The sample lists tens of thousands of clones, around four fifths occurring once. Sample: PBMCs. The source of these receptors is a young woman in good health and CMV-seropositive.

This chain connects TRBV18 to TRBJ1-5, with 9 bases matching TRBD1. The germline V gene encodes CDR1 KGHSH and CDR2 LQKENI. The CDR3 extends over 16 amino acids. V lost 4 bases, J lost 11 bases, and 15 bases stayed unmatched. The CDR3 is CASSLSGTGKFRTQHF. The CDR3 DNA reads TGTGCCAGCTCACTATCCGGGACAGGGAAGTTTAGGACCCAGCATTTT.

CDR3 in amino acids: CASSRQRTDGNTIYF. The CDR3 DNA reads TGTGCCAGCAGCCGACAAAGGACTGACGGAAACACCATATATTTT. This chain uses TRBV4-2 with TRBJ1-3; D unclear. Deletions cut 4 bases from V and 4 bases from J, with 14 bases between. This CDR3 comprises 15 residues. Germline CDR1 and CDR2: LGHNA and YNFKEQ.

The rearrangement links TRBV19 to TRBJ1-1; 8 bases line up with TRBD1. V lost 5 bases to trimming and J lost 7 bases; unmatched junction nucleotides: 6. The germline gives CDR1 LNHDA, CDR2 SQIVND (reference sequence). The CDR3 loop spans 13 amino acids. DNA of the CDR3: TGTGCCAGTAGTTCCGGACAGGGCCTTGAAGCTTTCTTT. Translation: CASSSGQGLEAFF.

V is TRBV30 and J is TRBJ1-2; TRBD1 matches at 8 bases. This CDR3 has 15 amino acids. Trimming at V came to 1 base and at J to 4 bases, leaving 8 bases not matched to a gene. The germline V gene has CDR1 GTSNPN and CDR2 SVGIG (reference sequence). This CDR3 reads CAWSEGQGQVYGYTF. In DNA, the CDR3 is TGTGCCTGGAGTGAAGGACAGGGACAAGTCTATGGCTACACCTTC.

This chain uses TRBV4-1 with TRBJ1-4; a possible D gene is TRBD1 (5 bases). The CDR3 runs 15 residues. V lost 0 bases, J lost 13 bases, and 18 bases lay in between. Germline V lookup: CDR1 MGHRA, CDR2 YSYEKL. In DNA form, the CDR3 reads TGCGCCAGCAGCCAAGAAAGGGACCTTTGGAGGGGACTGTTTTTT. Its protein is CASSQERDLWRGLFF.

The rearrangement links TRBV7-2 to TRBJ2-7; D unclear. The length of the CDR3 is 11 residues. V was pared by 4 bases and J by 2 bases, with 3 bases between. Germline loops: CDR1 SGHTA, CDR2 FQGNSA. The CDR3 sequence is CASSSTYEQYF. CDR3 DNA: TGTGCCAGCAGCTCTACCTACGAGCAGTACTTC.

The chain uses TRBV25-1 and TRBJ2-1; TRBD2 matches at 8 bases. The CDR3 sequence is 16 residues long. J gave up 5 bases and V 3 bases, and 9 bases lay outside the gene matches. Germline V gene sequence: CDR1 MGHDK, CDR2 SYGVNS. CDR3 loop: CASSDSPGTRNNEQFF. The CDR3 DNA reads TGTGCCAGCAGTGACTCCCCCGGGACTAGAAACAATGAGCAGTTCTTC. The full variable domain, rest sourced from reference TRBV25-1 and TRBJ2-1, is EADIYQTPRYLVIGTGKKITLECSQTMGHDKMYWYQQDPGMELHLIHYSYGVNSTEKGDLSSESTVSRIRTEHFPLTLESARPSHTSQYLCASSDSPGTRNNEQFFGPGTRLTVL.

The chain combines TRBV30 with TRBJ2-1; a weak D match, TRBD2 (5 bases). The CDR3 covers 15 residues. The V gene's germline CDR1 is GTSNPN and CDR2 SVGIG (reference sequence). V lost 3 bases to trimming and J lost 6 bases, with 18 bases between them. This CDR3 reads CAWSGSLAGRNEQFF. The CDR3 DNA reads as TGTGCCTGGAGCGGAAGCCTAGCCGGTCGCAATGAGCAGTTCTTC.

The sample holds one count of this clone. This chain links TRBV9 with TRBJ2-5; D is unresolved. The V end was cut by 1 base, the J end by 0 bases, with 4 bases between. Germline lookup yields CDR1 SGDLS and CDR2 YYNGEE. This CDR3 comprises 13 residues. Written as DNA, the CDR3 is TGTGCCAGCAGCGTACTTGACCAAGAGACCCAGTACTTC. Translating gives CASSVLDQETQYF.

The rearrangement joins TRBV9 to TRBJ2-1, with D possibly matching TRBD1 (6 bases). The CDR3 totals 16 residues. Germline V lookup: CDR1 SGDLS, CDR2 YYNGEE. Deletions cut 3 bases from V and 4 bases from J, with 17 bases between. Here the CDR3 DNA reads TGTGCCAGCAGCGGGTGGGGGCAGGGGTCTTACAATGAGCAGTTCTTC. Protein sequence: CASSGWGQGSYNEQFF.

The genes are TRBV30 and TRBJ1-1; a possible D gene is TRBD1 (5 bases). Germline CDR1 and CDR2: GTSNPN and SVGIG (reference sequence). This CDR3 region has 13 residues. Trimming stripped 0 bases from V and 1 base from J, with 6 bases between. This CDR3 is CAWSVGENTEAFF. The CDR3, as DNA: TGTGCCTGGAGTGTAGGGGAGAACACTGAAGCTTTCTTT. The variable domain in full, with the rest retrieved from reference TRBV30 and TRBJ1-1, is SQTIHQWPATLVQPVGSPLSLECTVEGTSNPNLYWYRQAAGRGLQLLFYSVGIGQISSEVPQNLSASRPQDRQFILSSKKLLLSDSGFYLCAWSVGENTEAFFGQGTRLTVV.

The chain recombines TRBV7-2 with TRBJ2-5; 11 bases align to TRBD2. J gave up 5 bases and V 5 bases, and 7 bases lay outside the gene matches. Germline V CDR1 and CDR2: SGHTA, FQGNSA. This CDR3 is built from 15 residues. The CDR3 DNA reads TGTGCCAGCAGCCGCCGACTAGCGGGAAAGGAGACCCAGTACTTC. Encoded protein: CASSRRLAGKETQYF.

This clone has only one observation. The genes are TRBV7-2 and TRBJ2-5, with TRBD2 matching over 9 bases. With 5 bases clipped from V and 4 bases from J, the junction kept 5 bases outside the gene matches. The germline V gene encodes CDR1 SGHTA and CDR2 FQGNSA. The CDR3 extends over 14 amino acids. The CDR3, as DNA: TGTGCCAGCAGCCGTAGCGGGAGTAGAGAGACCCAGTACTTC. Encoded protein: CASSRSGSRETQYF.

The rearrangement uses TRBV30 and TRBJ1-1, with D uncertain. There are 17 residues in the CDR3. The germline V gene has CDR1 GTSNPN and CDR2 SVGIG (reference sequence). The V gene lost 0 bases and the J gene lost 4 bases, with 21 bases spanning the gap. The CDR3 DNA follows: TGTGCCTGGAGTGTAGAAGTGACTTCGTCCTTCGGCACTGAAGCTTTCTTT. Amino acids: CAWSVEVTSSFGTEAFF.

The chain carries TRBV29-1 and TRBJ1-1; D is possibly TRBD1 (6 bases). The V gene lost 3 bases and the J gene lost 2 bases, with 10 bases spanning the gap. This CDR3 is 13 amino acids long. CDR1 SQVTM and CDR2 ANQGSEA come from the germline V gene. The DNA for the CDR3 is TGCAGCGTTGAGAACAGGGTTAACACTGAAGCTTTCTTT. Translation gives CSVENRVNTEAFF.

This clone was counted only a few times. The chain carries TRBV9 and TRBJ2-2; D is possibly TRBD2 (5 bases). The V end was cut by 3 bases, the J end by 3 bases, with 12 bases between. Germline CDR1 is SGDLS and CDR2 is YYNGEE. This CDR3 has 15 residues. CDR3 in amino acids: CASSAEDWYTGELFF. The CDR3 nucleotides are TGTGCCAGCAGCGCCGAGGACTGGTACACCGGGGAGCTGTTTTTT.

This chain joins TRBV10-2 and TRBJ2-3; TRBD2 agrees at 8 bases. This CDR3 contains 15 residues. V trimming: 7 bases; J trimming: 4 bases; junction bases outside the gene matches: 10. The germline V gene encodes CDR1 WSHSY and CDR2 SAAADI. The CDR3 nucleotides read TGCGCCAGCACCATACGCGGGGGGCCCTCAGATACGCAGTATTTT. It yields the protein CASTIRGGPSDTQYF.

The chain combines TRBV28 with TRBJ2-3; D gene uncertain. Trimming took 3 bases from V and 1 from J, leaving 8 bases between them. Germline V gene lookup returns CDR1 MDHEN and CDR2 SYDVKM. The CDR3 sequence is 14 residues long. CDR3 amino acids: CASSLDAGTDTQYF. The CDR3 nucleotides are TGTGCCAGCAGTTTGGATGCGGGCACAGATACGCAGTATTTT.

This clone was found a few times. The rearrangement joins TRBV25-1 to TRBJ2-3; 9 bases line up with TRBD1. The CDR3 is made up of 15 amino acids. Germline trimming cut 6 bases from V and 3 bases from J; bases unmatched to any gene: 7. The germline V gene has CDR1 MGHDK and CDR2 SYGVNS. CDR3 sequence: CASSHDRGKTDTQYF. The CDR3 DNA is TGTGCCAGCAGCCATGACAGGGGGAAAACAGATACGCAGTATTTT.

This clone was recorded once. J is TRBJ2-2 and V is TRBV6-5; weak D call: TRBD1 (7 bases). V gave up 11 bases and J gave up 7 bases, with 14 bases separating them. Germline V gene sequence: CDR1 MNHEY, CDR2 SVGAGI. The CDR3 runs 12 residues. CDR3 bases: TGTGCCTCACAGGGGCGGGGCGGGGAGCTGTTTTTT. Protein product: CASQGRGGELFF.

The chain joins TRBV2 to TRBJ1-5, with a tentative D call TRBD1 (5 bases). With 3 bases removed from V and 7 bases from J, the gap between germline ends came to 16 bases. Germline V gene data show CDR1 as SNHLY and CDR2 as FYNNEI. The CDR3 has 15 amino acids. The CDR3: CASSDSGGGLQPQHF. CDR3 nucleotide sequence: TGTGCCAGCAGTGATTCTGGGGGAGGGCTACAGCCCCAGCATTTT.

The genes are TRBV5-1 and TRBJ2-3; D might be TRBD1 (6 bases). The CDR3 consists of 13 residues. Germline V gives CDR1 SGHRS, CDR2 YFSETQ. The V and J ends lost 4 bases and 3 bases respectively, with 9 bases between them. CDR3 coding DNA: TGCGCCAGCAGCCTTACAGGGACAGATACGCAGTATTTT. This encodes CASSLTGTDTQYF.

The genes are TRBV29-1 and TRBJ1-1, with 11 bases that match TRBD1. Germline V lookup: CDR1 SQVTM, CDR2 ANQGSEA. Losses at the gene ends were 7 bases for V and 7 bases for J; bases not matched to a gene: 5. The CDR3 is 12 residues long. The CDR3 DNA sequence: TGCAGCGGGGGGGGACAGGGGGTTGAAGCTTTCTTT. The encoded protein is CSGGGQGVEAFF.

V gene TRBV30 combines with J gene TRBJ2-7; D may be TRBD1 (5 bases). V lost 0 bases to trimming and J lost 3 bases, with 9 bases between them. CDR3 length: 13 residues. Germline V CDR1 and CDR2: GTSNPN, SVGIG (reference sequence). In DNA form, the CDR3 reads TGTGCCTGGAGTGTAGCGCAGGGCTACGAGCAGTACTTC. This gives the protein CAWSVAQGYEQYF.

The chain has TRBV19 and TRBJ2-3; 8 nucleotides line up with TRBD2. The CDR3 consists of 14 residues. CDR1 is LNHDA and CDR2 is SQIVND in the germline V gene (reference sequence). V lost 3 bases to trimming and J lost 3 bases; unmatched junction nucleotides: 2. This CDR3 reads CASSISGETDTQYF. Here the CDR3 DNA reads TGTGCCAGTAGTATTAGCGGGGAGACAGATACGCAGTATTTT.